A single sample is the source of the 8 T cell receptor beta chains below, sequenced in a study of Graves' ophthalmopathy and Graves' hyperthyroidism. Amplified material comprised TCR beta CDR3 regions derived from RNA transcripts. RT-PCR in the first round used HTBI primers; a second-round multiplex PCR followed. TCRdb re-derived calls from the multiplex PCR reads in MiXCR, one entry per CDR3 protein. In the table there are about 740,000 distinct CDR3 sequences, approximately 40% of which are singletons. Sequenced input: peripheral blood. All receptors derive from an adult man with Graves' ophthalmopathy.

The gene calls are TRBV29-1 and TRBJ2-7; possibly TRBD1 for D (6 bases). CDR1 SQVTM and CDR2 ANQGSEA come from the germline V gene. CDR3 size: 14 residues. V was pared by 7 bases and J by 1 base, with 17 bases between. The CDR3: CSATRGDTSYEQYF. The CDR3 nucleotides read TGCAGCGCCACCAGGGGAGACACATCCTACGAGCAGTACTTC.

This clonotype appeared many times. The CDR3 loop reads CASTRGQKNTEAFF. The CDR3 DNA follows: TGTGCCAGTACCCGGGGACAGAAGAACACTGAAGCTTTCTTT. The chain joins TRBV19 to TRBJ1-1; 7 bases are a match to TRBD1. Trimming removed 7 bases from V and 1 base from J; junction bases left unmatched: 6. CDR3 length: 14 residues. Germline V gene sequence: CDR1 LNHDA, CDR2 SQIVND (reference sequence).

This clonotype was seen repeatedly, ten times or more. The chain links TRBV5-1 to TRBJ1-2; D possibly corresponds to TRBD1 (6 bases). CDR1 SGHRS and CDR2 YFSETQ come from the germline V gene. The CDR3 length is 13 residues. Trimming shortened V by 3 bases and J by 4 bases, and 10 bases separated the two germline ends. CDR3 nucleotide sequence: TGCGCCAGCAGCTCAGGGGCGCCCTATGGCTACACCTTC. Residues: CASSSGAPYGYTF.

The rearrangement uses TRBV15 and TRBJ2-1; D is perhaps TRBD2 (5 bases). Trimming removed 0 bases at V and 7 bases at J, with 13 bases between. This CDR3 has 15 residues. The germline gives CDR1 LNHNV, CDR2 YYDKDF (reference sequence). The CDR3 coding sequence is TGTGCCACCAGCAGAGATACTTCTAGCTCGAATGAGCAGTTCTTC. It is translated as CATSRDTSSSNEQFF.

Ten or more counts support this clonotype. This rearrangement joins TRBV2 to TRBJ1-6; no definite D call. Trimming removed 5 bases at V and 7 bases at J, with 12 bases between. The germline V gene has CDR1 SNHLY and CDR2 FYNNEI. The CDR3 runs 14 residues. The CDR3 DNA follows: TGTGCCAGCAGTCCGACACGACTCAATTCACCCCTCCACTTT. This gives the protein CASSPTRLNSPLHF.

Worth noting for this clonotype: A read error may account for a junction end that differs from germline. The CDR3 nucleotides are TGTGTCAGCAGCGTAAACGAGGGGCGAGTTGGCTACACCTTC. Protein sequence: CVSSVNEGRVGYTF. The chain recombines TRBV9 with TRBJ1-2; weak D call: TRBD1 (5 bases). There are 14 residues in the CDR3. Germline loops: CDR1 SGDLS, CDR2 YYNGEE.

This clonotype appeared once. The chain employs TRBV4-2 and TRBJ1-1, with D uncertain. This CDR3 comprises 19 residues. V dropped 1 base and J dropped 0 bases, with 21 bases sitting between them. The germline V gene encodes CDR1 LGHNA and CDR2 YNFKEQ. The CDR3 region is CASSQVRLGRNKMNTEAFF. The CDR3 nucleotides read TGTGCCAGCAGCCAAGTCCGTCTCGGCAGAAATAAAATGAACACTGAAGCTTTCTTT.

V gene TRBV7-6 combines with J gene TRBJ2-3, with 7 bases that match TRBD1. V lost 0 bases and J lost 6; bases outside the gene matches: 12. The CDR3 length is 17 residues. Germline V lookup: CDR1 SGHVS, CDR2 FNYEAQ. The CDR3 spells CASSLAGTEMAGDTQYF. DNA for the CDR3: TGTGCCAGCAGCTTAGCCGGGACAGAGATGGCTGGTGATACGCAGTATTTT.